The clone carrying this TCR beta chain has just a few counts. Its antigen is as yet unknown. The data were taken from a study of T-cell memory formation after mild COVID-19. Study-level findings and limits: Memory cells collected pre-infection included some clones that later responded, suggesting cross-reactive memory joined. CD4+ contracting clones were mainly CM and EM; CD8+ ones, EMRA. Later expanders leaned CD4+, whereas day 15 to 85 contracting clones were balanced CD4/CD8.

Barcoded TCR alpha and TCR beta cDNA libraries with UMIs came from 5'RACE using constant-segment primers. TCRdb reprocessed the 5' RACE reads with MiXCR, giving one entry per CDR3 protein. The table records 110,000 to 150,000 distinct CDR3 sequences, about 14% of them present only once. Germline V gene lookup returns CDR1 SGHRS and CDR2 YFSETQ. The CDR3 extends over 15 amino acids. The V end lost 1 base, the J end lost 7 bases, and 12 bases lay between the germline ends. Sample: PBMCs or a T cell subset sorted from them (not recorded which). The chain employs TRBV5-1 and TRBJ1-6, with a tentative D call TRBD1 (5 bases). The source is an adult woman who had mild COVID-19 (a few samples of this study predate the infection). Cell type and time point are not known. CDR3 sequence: CASSLSQGGNSPLHF. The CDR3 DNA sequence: TGCGCCAGCAGCTTGTCGCAGGGAGGGAATTCACCCCTCCACTTT.